The subject of this entry is one T cell receptor (beta chain). Germline loops: CDR1 LGHNA, CDR2 YSLEER. The CDR3 is made up of 13 amino acids. V was shortened by 4 bases and J by 7 bases, with 10 bases between the two germline ends. This record belongs to a study of blood T cell repertoires in COVID-19. Sequenced by immunoSEQ multiplex PCR; TCRdb stores in-frame clones only, minus some. The sample lists some 100,000 clones, around 85% occurring once. J is TRBJ1-4 and V is TRBV4-3; D is undetermined. This receptor was taken from a woman in her seventies with active or convalescent COVID-19. The sequencing sample was made of peripheral blood. CDR3 DNA sequence: TGCGCCAGCAGCCGGGAGAGTTTTGAAAAACTGTTTTTT. Translated: CASSRESFEKLFF.